Presented here are 31 T cell receptor delta chains from one specimen sequenced in a study of gamma-delta T cells after stem cell transplantation. With CATT, TCRdb re-called clones from the RT-PCR reads. The sample carries roughly 4,700 delta-chain clones, under 2% recorded once. The sample comprised gamma-delta T cells. The receptors here all came from a human donor. It is not recorded whose cells these are; they may come from a transplant donor.

On this clone: This DNA's translation and the protein TCRdb lists, from a much larger clone, do not match at residue 8, likely due to a read error; the protein shown is translated from the DNA. The chain combines TRDV2 with TRDJ1; no reliable D call. The CDR3 totals 15 residues. V lost 0 bases and J 4 bases, leaving 14 bases between the germline ends. The germline CDR1 and CDR2 sequences are GEAIGNYY and EKD. The CDR3 loop is CACDTLGKANDKLIF. The CDR3 DNA follows: TGTGCCTGTGACACCCTCGGGAAGGCCAACGATAAACTCATCTTT.

This clone has only a few counts. This DNA's translation differs at residue 10 from TCRdb's protein, which comes from a much larger clone; a read error is likely, and the protein shown is translated from the DNA. The J gene is TRDJ3, the V gene TRDV2; maybe TRDD3 (6 bases). The germline V and J ends were trimmed by 0 bases and 2 bases, with 13 bases remaining between them. The CDR3 runs to 18 residues. From germline, CDR1 is GEAIGNYY and CDR2 EKD. CDR3: CACDTVLGRAWDTRQMFF. The CDR3 DNA sequence: TGTGCCTGTGACACCGTACTGGGACGAGCCTGGGACACCCGACAGATGTTTTTC.

The table lists this clone with a few counts. The chain carries TRDV2 and TRDJ1, with TRDD3 identical over 13 bases. The germline CDR1 and CDR2 sequences are GEAIGNYY and EKD. This CDR3 has 18 amino acids. J gave up 3 bases and V 3 bases, and 12 bases lay outside the gene matches. The CDR3 nucleotides read TGTGCCTGTGACGCTGTACTGGGGGATACGCGTTGGGCCGATAAACTCATCTTT. Translation gives CACDAVLGDTRWADKLIF.

This clone was detected only a few times. A far larger clone is one base from this, pointing to a likely read error. This sample also contains other DNA sequences that code for the same CDR3. This chain connects TRDV2 to TRDJ1; D call uncertain. This CDR3 region has 14 residues. Germline V gives CDR1 GEAIGNYY, CDR2 EKD. Trimming left V 4 bases short and J 7 bases short, with 18 bases between. CDR3 loop: CACEPLTPGVKLIF. For the CDR3, the DNA is TGTGCCTGTGAACCCTTAACTCCAGGGGTTAAACTCATCTTT.

Of note for this clone: A read error likely explains this, since a far larger clone differs by one base. In the same sample, other DNA sequences code for this CDR3. The chain carries TRDV2 and TRDJ1; D is possibly TRDD2 or TRDD3 (6 bases each). Trimming removed 4 bases from V and 0 bases from J, with 20 bases in between. The germline V gene has CDR1 GEAIGNYY and CDR2 EKD. The CDR3 is made up of 17 amino acids. The CDR3 coding sequence is TGTGCCTGTGATACCGTGGGGATCCTACCTAACACCGATAAACTCATCTTT. Protein product: CACDTVGILPNTDKLIF.

In regard to this clone: TCRdb's entry gives the protein of a much larger clone, which mismatches this DNA's translation at residue 10, likely from a read error; the protein reported here is translated from the DNA. The chain recombines TRDV2 with TRDJ1; D unclear. The germline V gene encodes CDR1 GEAIGNYY and CDR2 EKD. This CDR3 is built from 13 residues. This chain's CDR3 is CACDFLDTDELIF. DNA for the CDR3: TGTGCCTGTGACTTTCTGGACACCGATGAACTCATCTTT.

In this sample, this clone turned up a few times. The protein given by TCRdb reflects a much larger clone and differs at residue 4 from this DNA's translation, likely from a read error; the protein shown is the DNA's translation. V is TRDV2 and J is TRDJ1, with 7 bases fitting TRDD3. V shed 3 bases and J 0 bases; nucleotides not matched to a gene: 15. There are 18 residues in the CDR3. Germline loops: CDR1 GEAIGNYY, CDR2 EKD. The CDR3, as DNA: TGTGCCTGTGACCCTCTAACCTTACTGGGGATCCACACCGATAAACTCATCTTT. This sequence encodes CACDPLTLLGIHTDKLIF.

The chain combines TRDV2 with TRDJ1; 12 positions match TRDD3. The ends lost 3 bases at V and 0 bases at J; junction bases unmatched: 13. CDR3 length: 19 residues. CDR1 is GEAIGNYY and CDR2 is EKD in the germline V gene. In DNA, the CDR3 is TGTGCCTGTGACCGCGTACTGGGGGATACCCGCTTGGACACCGATAAACTCATCTTT. Its translation: CACDRVLGDTRLDTDKLIF.

This clone was observed a handful of times. TCRdb lists the protein of a much larger clone for this DNA, which differs at residue 9, so this is likely a read error; the protein given here is translated from the DNA itself. V usage is TRDV2 and J usage is TRDJ1, with TRDD3 as a possible D gene (6 bases). The germline CDR1 and CDR2 sequences are GEAIGNYY and EKD. The CDR3 is 18 residues long. The germline V and J ends were trimmed by 4 bases and 0 bases, with 23 bases remaining between them. CDR3 nucleotide sequence: TGTGCCTGTGAACCTCTAACCTTACCGGGGATCCACACCGATAAACTCATCTTT. It yields the protein CACEPLTLPGIHTDKLIF.

This chain joins TRDV2 and TRDJ1, with 9 bases identical to TRDD3. The CDR3 is 17 amino acids. The V gene's germline CDR1 is GEAIGNYY and CDR2 EKD. V was pared by 1 base and J by 1 base, with 9 bases of the junction left unmatched. In nucleotides, the CDR3 is TGTGCCTGTGACACAATGGCTGGGGGATTTCGCACCGATAAACTCATCTTT. Translating it yields CACDTMAGGFRTDKLIF.

About this clone itself: A far larger clone is one nucleotide away, so this likely arose from a read error. Other DNA sequences from this sample encode an identical CDR3 as well. The chain has TRDV2 and TRDJ1, with D possibly being TRDD3 (6 bases). Germline-derived CDR1 and CDR2 are GEAIGNYY and EKD. V was shortened by 1 base and J by 2 bases, with 19 bases between the two germline ends. This CDR3 has 17 amino acids. CDR3 in amino acids: CACDTLLGDKVTDKLIF. The CDR3, as DNA: TGTGCCTGTGACACGCTACTGGGAGATAAAGTTACCGATAAACTCATCTTT.

CDR3 amino acids: CACDTVGLGDTYTDKLIF. Written as DNA, the CDR3 is TGTGCCTGTGACACCGTTGGGCTGGGGGATACGTACACCGATAAACTCATCTTT. This chain links TRDV2 with TRDJ1; 12 bases fit TRDD3. Germline CDR1 and CDR2: GEAIGNYY and EKD. The CDR3 consists of 18 residues. The trim removed 0 bases at V and 0 bases at J, leaving 7 bases unmatched.

This clone appeared a few times. The protein held in TCRdb is that of a much larger clone and does not match this DNA's translation at residue 5, likely because of a read error; the protein shown is translated from the DNA. This chain links TRDV2 with TRDJ1; D gene ambiguous. CDR3 length: 16 residues. Germline CDR1 is GEAIGNYY and CDR2 is EKD. The V gene lost 2 bases and the J gene lost 3 bases, with 18 bases spanning the gap. In DNA form, the CDR3 reads TGTGCCTGTGACAGCGTCACAGCGATGAAGGCCGATAAACTCATCTTT. This encodes CACDSVTAMKADKLIF.

With regard to this clone: A much larger clone is a single base away; this may be a read error. Other DNA sequences in the same sample also yield this CDR3. The rearrangement links TRDV2 to TRDJ1, with 7 bases aligning to TRDD3. The trim removed 3 bases at V and 0 bases at J, leaving 18 bases unmatched. The CDR3 runs to 19 residues. Germline CDR1 GEAIGNYY, CDR2 EKD. Written as DNA, the CDR3 is TGTGCCTGTGACCCAGTAGGGATACTGGGTGAGAAATACACCGATAAACTCATCTTT. This sequence encodes CACDPVGILGEKYTDKLIF.

Only a few counts were recorded for this clone. This DNA translates differently at residue 13 from the TCRdb protein, which is that of a much larger clone; a read error is likely, and the protein shown is the DNA's own translation. The rearrangement links TRDV2 to TRDJ3, with 8 bases that match TRDD3. V dropped 0 bases and J dropped 0; count of bases not matched to a gene: 18. Per the germline V gene, CDR1 is GEAIGNYY and CDR2 is EKD. The CDR3 contains 23 residues. CDR3 nucleotide sequence: TGTGCCTGTGACACCGTTGTCCGGGATACGCCGGAAGGAACCTCCTGGGACACCCGACAGATGTTTTTC. Translation gives CACDTVVRDTPEGTSWDTRQMFF.

This clone showed up just a few times. TCRdb has a much larger clone's protein, which differs at residue 6 from the translation of this DNA, likely because of a read error; what is shown is the protein translated from the DNA. V and J are TRDV2 and TRDJ1; D possibly corresponds to TRDD3 (6 bases). V was shortened by 1 base and J by 3 bases, with 29 bases between the two germline ends. From germline, CDR1 is GEAIGNYY and CDR2 EKD. The CDR3 totals 20 residues. CDR3 residues: CACDTVSLLLGAPVPDKLIF. The CDR3 bases are TGTGCCTGTGACACAGTGTCTCTTTTGTTGGGGGCCCCCGTACCCGATAAACTCATCTTT.

This clone turned up a few times. V gene TRDV2 combines with J gene TRDJ1, with TRDD3 matching 9 bases. V shed 1 base, J shed 1 base, and the junction held 9 bases outside the gene matches. The CDR3 extends over 17 amino acids. Germline CDR1 GEAIGNYY, CDR2 EKD. CDR3 nucleotides: TGTGCCTGTGACACAATGGCTGGGGGATTACGCACCGATAAACTCATCTTT. This translates into CACDTMAGGLRTDKLIF.

This clone occurred a few times. A far larger clone is just one base off, so this is likely a read error. Additional DNA sequences in this sample encode the identical CDR3. J is TRDJ1 and V is TRDV2; 9 positions agree with TRDD3. Trimming at V came to 2 bases and at J to 0 bases, leaving 18 bases not matched to a gene. This CDR3 has 20 residues. Germline CDR1 GEAIGNYY, CDR2 EKD. CDR3 in amino acids: CACDINTGGPWGIYTDKLIF. DNA of the CDR3: TGTGCCTGTGACATCAACACTGGGGGACCCTGGGGCATATACACCGATAAACTCATCTTT.

In this sample, this clone is medium-sized. The CDR3 coding sequence is TGTGCCTGTGACGGGCTACTGGGGGATACAACCGATAAACTCATCTTT. Amino acid sequence: CACDGLLGDTTDKLIF. The chain carries TRDV2 and TRDJ1; TRDD3 matches 12 bases. CDR3 length: 16 residues. V shed 3 bases and J 2 bases; nucleotides not matched to a gene: 6. In germline, CDR1 is GEAIGNYY, CDR2 EKD.

As regards this clone: A far bigger clonotype differs at one base, so this is likely a read error. The sample holds other DNA sequences that translate to the same CDR3. The chain combines TRDV2 with TRDJ1, with 7 positions matching TRDD3. Germline V gives CDR1 GEAIGNYY, CDR2 EKD. The CDR3 is 14 amino acids. Trimming at V came to 2 bases and at J to 3 bases, leaving 5 bases not matched to a gene. The CDR3 sequence: CACDILGGSDKLIF. DNA for the CDR3: TGTGCCTGTGACATCCTGGGGGGGTCCGATAAACTCATCTTT.

In this sample, this clone turned up a few times. Given a far larger clone just one base away, this is likely a sequencing read error. This same CDR3 is encoded by further DNA sequences in the sample. V gene TRDV2 combines with J gene TRDJ1; 7 bases map to TRDD3. The length of the CDR3 is 16 residues. CDR1 is GEAIGNYY and CDR2 is EKD in the germline V gene. The CDR3 nucleotides are TGTGCCTGTGACCCGCTGGGGGGGGCATACACCGATAAACTCATCTTC. Encoded protein: CACDPLGGAYTDKLIF.

Of note for this clone: The protein recorded in TCRdb matches a much larger clone and deviates from this DNA's translation at residue 10, suggesting a read error; the protein here is obtained by translating the DNA. The V and J genes are TRDV2 and TRDJ1; D possibly corresponds to TRDD3 (6 bases). V was clipped by 0 bases and J by 1 base, with 14 bases between them. From germline, CDR1 is GEAIGNYY and CDR2 EKD. The CDR3 sequence is 16 residues long. In DNA form, the CDR3 reads TGTGCCTGTGACACCGTTGGGGGGGGAAGCACCGATAAACTCATCTTT. Protein: CACDTVGGGSTDKLIF.

Remarks on this clone: The protein recorded in TCRdb matches a much larger clone and deviates from this DNA's translation at residue 11, suggesting a read error; the protein here is obtained by translating the DNA. The genes are TRDV2 and TRDJ1, with 8 bases fitting TRDD3. The CDR3 totals 19 residues. CDR1 is GEAIGNYY, CDR2 EKD, per germline. Germline trimming cut 0 bases from V and 0 bases from J; bases unmatched to any gene: 14. In nucleotides, the CDR3 is TGTGCCTGTGACACCGTACGGGATACGACGCCTGTATACACCGATAAACTCATCTTT. It is translated as CACDTVRDTTPVYTDKLIF.

Notes on this clone: With a far larger clone one base away, a read error is the likely cause. Within the sample, other DNA sequences also encode this same CDR3. The chain links TRDV2 to TRDJ1, with TRDD3 matching 9 bases. The CDR3 is made up of 17 amino acids. Germline lookup yields CDR1 GEAIGNYY and CDR2 EKD. The V and J ends lost 3 bases and 3 bases, in that order; junction bases with no gene match: 13. For the CDR3, the DNA is TGTGCCTGTGACTCTTTACTGGGGGACACAAACCCCGATAAACTCATCTTT. Its translation is CACDSLLGDTNPDKLIF.

This clone was counted between two and nine times. This DNA translates differently at residue 11 from the TCRdb protein, which is that of a much larger clone; a read error is likely, and the protein shown is the DNA's own translation. The rearrangement uses TRDV2 and TRDJ1; 13 bases are a match to TRDD3. Germline V gene data show CDR1 as GEAIGNYY and CDR2 as EKD. The CDR3 spans 18 residues. V was pared by 3 bases and J by 4 bases, with 13 bases of the junction left unmatched. The CDR3 reads CACDLLGDTRANVDKLIF. The CDR3 DNA reads TGTGCCTGTGACTTACTGGGGGATACGCGGGCGAACGTCGATAAACTCATCTTT.

This rearrangement joins TRDV2 to TRDJ1; 12 nucleotides agree with TRDD3. V lost 3 bases, J lost 0 bases, and 7 bases stayed unmatched. Per germline, CDR1 GEAIGNYY and CDR2 EKD. The CDR3 covers 17 residues. CDR3: CACDLLGDTPHTDKLIF. CDR3 bases: TGTGCCTGTGACTTACTGGGGGATACACCGCACACCGATAAACTCATCTTT.

In its sample, this clone ranks as large (0.1 to 1%). Other DNA sequences from this sample encode an identical CDR3 as well. The chain has TRDV2 and TRDJ1; 13 bases are a match to TRDD3. Germline trimming cut 3 bases from V and 0 bases from J; bases unmatched to any gene: 9. Germline V gene sequence: CDR1 GEAIGNYY, CDR2 EKD. The CDR3 is 18 amino acids. CDR3 nucleotides: TGTGCCTGTGACGTACTGGGGGATACGGAGGGGCACACCGATAAACTCATCTTT. Its translation: CACDVLGDTEGHTDKLIF.

This clone is categorized as medium-sized. The sample carries other DNA sequences with the same CDR3. The chain carries TRDV2 and TRDJ1, with TRDD3 matching 11 bases. V dropped 4 bases and J dropped 4; count of bases not matched to a gene: 16. The CDR3 contains 18 residues. Germline V gene data show CDR1 as GEAIGNYY and CDR2 as EKD. The CDR3 loop is CACDILGDSGLNDDKLIF. The CDR3 DNA sequence: TGTGCCTGTGATATACTGGGGGATAGTGGGCTAAATGACGATAAACTCATCTTT.

This clone came up a few times. Given a far larger clone just one base away, this is likely a sequencing read error. The same CDR3 can be traced to other DNA sequences in this sample. The J gene is TRDJ3, the V gene TRDV2; TRDD3 agrees at 8 bases. From germline, CDR1 is GEAIGNYY and CDR2 EKD. The CDR3 has 19 amino acids. Losses at the gene ends were 1 base for V and 0 bases for J; bases not matched to a gene: 7. CDR3 residues: CACDTVGDTSSWDTRQMFF. CDR3 coding DNA: TGTGCCTGTGACACTGTAGGGGATACCAGCTCCTGGGACACCCGACAGATGTTTTTC.

This clone was counted a few times. TCRdb assigns this DNA the protein of a much larger clone, which departs from its translation at residue 9; this likely reflects a read error, and the protein shown comes from translating the DNA. J is TRDJ1 and V is TRDV2, with D unresolved. The ends were cut back, 3 bases at V and 2 bases at J, with 21 bases in the middle. CDR3 length: 17 amino acids. CDR1 is GEAIGNYY and CDR2 is EKD in the germline V gene. CDR3 in DNA: TGTGCCTGTGACGAAGTATATTCTGAGCGATTAACCGATAAACTCATCTTT. It translates to CACDEVYSERLTDKLIF.

This clone was found a few times. The chain carries TRDV2 and TRDJ3; 13 positions match TRDD3. The V and J ends lost 1 base and 1 base, in that order; junction bases with no gene match: 9. Germline values: CDR1 GEAIGNYY, CDR2 EKD. The CDR3 spans 21 residues. CDR3 loop: CACDTTGGYAAASWDTRQMFF. Written as DNA, the CDR3 is TGTGCCTGTGACACGACTGGGGGATACGCCGCGGCATCCTGGGACACCCGACAGATGTTTTTC.